Listed here are 10 T cell receptor beta chains from one sample, sequenced in a study of cytomegalovirus exposure and HLA in healthy donors. 60 Vbeta and 13 Jbeta primers were used in PCR. Data came from immunoSEQ multiplex PCR; TCRdb stores just in-frame clones and leaves some out. The profile shows 150,000 to 200,000 clones, 60% to 80% of them singletons. The specimen sequenced was PBMCs. The receptors stem from a male donor in good health and CMV-seronegative.

The J gene is TRBJ1-2, the V gene TRBV19; 7 positions match TRBD1. This CDR3 has 13 amino acids. Germline-derived CDR1 and CDR2 are LNHDA and SQIVND (reference sequence). J was trimmed by 4 bases and V by 7 bases; bases with no gene match: 6. CDR3 bases: TGTGCCAGTAATAACAGGGGTCCCTATGGCTACACCTTC. This translates into CASNNRGPYGYTF.

V is TRBV6-6 and J is TRBJ1-2; perhaps TRBD1 as D (6 bases). V was trimmed by 6 bases and J by 2 bases, leaving 16 bases between them. Looked up from germline, CDR1 is MNHNY and CDR2 is SVGAGI (reference sequence). CDR3 length equals 15 residues. The CDR3 bases are TGTGCCAGCAGCAATCTGGGGGCCTCAAACTATGGCTACACCTTC. This gives the protein CASSNLGASNYGYTF.

The CDR3 is CASSPRTGMGTNEKLFF. The DNA of the CDR3 is TGTGCCAGCAGCCCTCGGACAGGGATGGGCACTAATGAAAAACTGTTTTTT. V gene TRBV9 combines with J gene TRBJ1-4; 8 bases match TRBD1. J was trimmed by 2 bases and V by 4 bases; bases with no gene match: 10. The CDR3 contains 17 residues. Germline values: CDR1 SGDLS, CDR2 YYNGEE.

V and J are TRBV7-8 and TRBJ2-7; 9 bases match TRBD1. The CDR3 sequence is 15 residues long. CDR1 and CDR2 (germline): SGHVS, FQNEAQ. V was pared by 5 bases and J by 3 bases, with 8 bases of the junction left unmatched. The CDR3 nucleotides are TGTGCCAGCAGCCCTAAAACAGGGGGCGGCTACGAGCAGTACTTC. Translation gives CASSPKTGGGYEQYF.

The rearrangement joins TRBV7-8 to TRBJ2-7; 7 bases fit TRBD1. The CDR3 has 13 amino acids. CDR1 SGHVS and CDR2 FQNEAQ come from the germline V gene. Trimming cost V 5 bases and J 7 bases; bases outside gene matches: 8. CDR3 region: CASSQDSRGEQYF. CDR3 DNA sequence: TGTGCCAGCAGCCAGGACTCCAGGGGGGAGCAGTACTTC.

This clone was observed a handful of times. Here the CDR3 reads CASSLVGLRGRQDEKLFF. The CDR3 DNA reads as TGCGCCAGCAGCTTGGTGGGTCTGAGGGGGCGACAAGATGAAAAACTGTTTTTT. V and J are TRBV5-1 and TRBJ1-4, with 7 bases fitting TRBD1. CDR3 length: 18 residues. V lost 0 bases to trimming and J lost 6 bases; unmatched junction nucleotides: 14. CDR1 and CDR2 (germline): SGHRS, YFSETQ.

This clone was detected once. This chain uses TRBV11-3 with TRBJ2-3, with TRBD1 matching over 9 bases. This CDR3 region has 13 residues. Germline lookup yields CDR1 SGHNT and CDR2 YENEEA. The trim removed 6 bases at V and 4 bases at J, leaving 2 bases unmatched. CDR3 in amino acids: CASSRTGADTQYF. The CDR3, as DNA: TGTGCCAGCAGTAGGACAGGGGCAGATACGCAGTATTTT.

This clone was recorded once. V and J are TRBV10-3 and TRBJ2-2; D might be TRBD2 (5 bases). Germline CDR1 ENHRY, CDR2 SYGVKD. This CDR3 has 13 amino acids. The ends were cut back, 7 bases at V and 6 bases at J, with 12 bases in the middle. CDR3 loop: CAITPPGSGELFF. The CDR3 DNA reads as TGTGCCATCACCCCCCCGGGGTCCGGGGAGCTGTTTTTT.

A single count supports this clone. J is TRBJ1-2 and V is TRBV7-2; TRBD1 matches at 10 bases. The CDR3 length is 13 residues. J lost 8 bases, V lost 5 bases, and 5 bases had no gene match. Looked up from germline, CDR1 is SGHTA and CDR2 is FQGNSA. The CDR3: CASSPDRGQGYTF. CDR3 sequence (DNA): TGTGCCAGCAGCCCAGACAGGGGGCAAGGCTACACCTTC.

As to this clone: This sample includes further DNA sequences coding for the same CDR3. The chain couples TRBV9 to TRBJ2-1; 7 bases map to TRBD2. With V trimmed by 0 bases and J by 3 bases, 3 bases remained unmatched. CDR1 is SGDLS, CDR2 YYNGEE, per germline. CDR3 length: 15 residues. The CDR3 loop reads CASSVGGGSYNEQFF. CDR3 in DNA: TGTGCCAGCAGCGTAGGGGGGGGTAGCTACAATGAGCAGTTCTTC.